Listed below are T cell receptor beta chains from one sample, sequenced in a study of blood T cells in healthy people across ages. MiXCR was run by TCRdb on the 5' RACE reads, yielding one entry per CDR3 protein. The sample includes over 1,500,000 distinct CDR3 sequences, approximately 50% of them seen just once. Sequenced material: blood. The receptors were sampled from a woman aged 40 to 50 in good health. Each CDR3 is given with its conserved first and last residue. The order of the fields is J gene, clone size, D gene, V gene, CDR3 protein, CDR3 DNA. The D gene is left open where the match is weak. Where a row states a size, it is once, few, many or the class of an expanded clone; other rows omit it.

j_gene: TRBJ2-1; abundance: few; d_gene: -; v_gene: TRBV20-1; CDR3aa: CSAGLMSYNEQFF; CDR3nt: TGCAGTGCCGGACTGATGTCCTACAATGAGCAGTTCTTC
j_gene: TRBJ2-1; abundance: -; d_gene: -; v_gene: TRBV27; CDR3aa: CASMGQYNEQFF; CDR3nt: TGTGCCAGCATGGGCCAGTACAATGAGCAGTTCTTC
j_gene: TRBJ1-2; abundance: -; d_gene: -; v_gene: TRBV29-1; CDR3aa: CSVVRGNYGYTF; CDR3nt: TGCAGCGTTGTTCGGGGGAACTATGGCTACACCTTC
j_gene: TRBJ2-3; abundance: -; d_gene: TRBD1; v_gene: TRBV28; CDR3aa: CASSSAGTGGPDTQYF; CDR3nt: TGTGCCAGCAGTTCAGCCGGGACAGGGGGCCCAGATACGCAGTATTTT
j_gene: TRBJ2-3; abundance: -; d_gene: TRBD1; v_gene: TRBV20-1; CDR3aa: CSAGGGQGLRDTQYF; CDR3nt: TGCAGTGCTGGGGGGGGACAGGGATTGAGAGATACGCAGTATTTT
j_gene: TRBJ1-2; abundance: -; d_gene: -; v_gene: TRBV7-9; CDR3aa: CASSSMTSPSTYGYTF; CDR3nt: TGTGCCAGCAGCTCAATGACATCGCCGAGTACTTATGGCTACACCTTC
j_gene: TRBJ2-1; abundance: once; d_gene: -; v_gene: TRBV18; CDR3aa: CASSPSDHYNEQFF; CDR3nt: TGTGCCAGCTCACCATCAGACCATTACAATGAGCAGTTCTTC
j_gene: TRBJ2-3; abundance: -; d_gene: -; v_gene: TRBV4-3; CDR3aa: CASSLSRRDSDTQYF; CDR3nt: TGCGCCAGCAGCCTTTCCCGCAGGGATTCGGATACGCAGTATTTT
j_gene: TRBJ1-2; abundance: few; d_gene: -; v_gene: TRBV7-2; CDR3aa: CASSPRDGYTF; CDR3nt: TGTGCCAGCAGCCCCCGTGATGGCTACACCTTC
j_gene: TRBJ2-7; abundance: -; d_gene: TRBD2; v_gene: TRBV10-3; CDR3aa: CAISESSGPYEQYF; CDR3nt: TGTGCCATCAGTGAGTCTAGCGGGCCCTACGAGCAGTACTTC
j_gene: TRBJ2-3; abundance: -; d_gene: TRBD2; v_gene: TRBV4-2; CDR3aa: CASSRISSGGSRDTQYF; CDR3nt: TGTGCCAGCAGCCGAATATCTAGCGGGGGCTCAAGGGATACGCAGTATTTT
j_gene: TRBJ1-6; abundance: few; d_gene: -; v_gene: TRBV20-1; CDR3aa: CSVVHPNSPLHF; CDR3nt: TGCAGTGTAGTACATCCCAATTCACCCCTCCACTTT
j_gene: TRBJ2-1; abundance: few; d_gene: TRBD2; v_gene: TRBV20-1; CDR3aa: CSAPHLAGGLNEQFF; CDR3nt: TGCAGTGCTCCCCACCTAGCGGGGGGCCTAAATGAGCAGTTCTTC
j_gene: TRBJ2-3; abundance: -; d_gene: TRBD2; v_gene: TRBV12-5; CDR3aa: CASGLSRLAGGITDTQYF; CDR3nt: TGTGCTAGTGGTTTGTCCCGACTAGCGGGGGGCATCACAGATACGCAGTATTTT
j_gene: TRBJ2-3; abundance: few; d_gene: -; v_gene: TRBV14; CDR3aa: CASSQVGSGLTDTQYF; CDR3nt: TGTGCCAGCAGCCAAGTGGGTAGCGGACTCACAGATACGCAGTATTTT
j_gene: TRBJ1-2; abundance: -; d_gene: -; v_gene: TRBV4-1; CDR3aa: CASSQDIGEKSGYTF; CDR3nt: TGCGCCAGCAGCCAAGATATCGGGGAAAAGAGTGGCTACACCTTC
j_gene: TRBJ2-1; abundance: -; d_gene: TRBD2; v_gene: TRBV20-1; CDR3aa: CSAISLAGHNEQFF; CDR3nt: TGCAGTGCTATCTCACTAGCGGGGCACAATGAGCAGTTCTTC
j_gene: TRBJ1-2; abundance: -; d_gene: -; v_gene: TRBV4-2; CDR3aa: CASSKGPSYDYGYTF; CDR3nt: TGTGCCAGCAGCAAAGGGCCCTCTTACGACTATGGCTACACCTTC
j_gene: TRBJ2-1; abundance: -; d_gene: TRBD1; v_gene: TRBV24-1; CDR3aa: CATSDLGQGLDNGQFF; CDR3nt: TGTGCCACCAGTGACTTGGGACAGGGTCTCGATAATGGGCAGTTCTTC
j_gene: TRBJ1-2; abundance: -; d_gene: -; v_gene: TRBV15; CDR3aa: CATSRPPVIGHTF; CDR3nt: TGTGCCACCAGCAGACCCCCCGTTATTGGCCACACCTTC
j_gene: TRBJ2-3; abundance: few; d_gene: -; v_gene: TRBV20-1; CDR3aa: CSAPPESGSYTDTQYF; CDR3nt: TGCAGTGCGCCCCCCGAGAGCGGGTCCTACACAGATACGCAGTATTTT
j_gene: TRBJ1-4; abundance: -; d_gene: -; v_gene: TRBV2; CDR3aa: CASSETKLFF; CDR3nt: TGTGCCAGCAGTGAGACAAAACTGTTTTTT
j_gene: TRBJ2-5; abundance: -; d_gene: TRBD1; v_gene: TRBV2; CDR3aa: CASSAPSNPGQTLQETQYF; CDR3nt: TGTGCCAGCAGTGCTCCGAGCAATCCGGGACAGACCTTACAAGAGACCCAGTACTTC